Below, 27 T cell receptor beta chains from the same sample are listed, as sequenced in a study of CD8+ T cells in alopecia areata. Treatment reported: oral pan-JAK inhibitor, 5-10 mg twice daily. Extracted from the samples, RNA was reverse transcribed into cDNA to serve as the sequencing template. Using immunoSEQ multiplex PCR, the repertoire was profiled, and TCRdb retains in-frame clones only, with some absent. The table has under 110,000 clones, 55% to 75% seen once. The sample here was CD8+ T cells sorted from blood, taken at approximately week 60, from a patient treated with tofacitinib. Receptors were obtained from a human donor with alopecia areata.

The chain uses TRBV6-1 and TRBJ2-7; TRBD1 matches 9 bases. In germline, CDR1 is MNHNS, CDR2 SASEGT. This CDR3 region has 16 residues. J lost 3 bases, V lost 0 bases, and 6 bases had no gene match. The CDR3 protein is CASSEATGTGSYEQYF. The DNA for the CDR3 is TGTGCCAGCAGTGAAGCTACCGGGACAGGGAGCTACGAGCAGTACTTC.

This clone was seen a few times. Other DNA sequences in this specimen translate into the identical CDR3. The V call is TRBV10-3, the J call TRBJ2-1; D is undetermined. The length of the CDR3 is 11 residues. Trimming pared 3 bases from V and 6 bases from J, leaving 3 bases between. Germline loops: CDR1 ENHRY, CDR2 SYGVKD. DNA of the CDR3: TGTGCCATCAGTGATCCCAATGAGCAGTTCTTC. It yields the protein CAISDPNEQFF.

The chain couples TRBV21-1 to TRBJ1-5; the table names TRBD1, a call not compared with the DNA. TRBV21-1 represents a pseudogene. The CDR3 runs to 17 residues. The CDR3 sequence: CASSKPDYGQGNQPQHF. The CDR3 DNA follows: TGTGCCAGCAGCAAACCTGACTATGGACAGGGCAATCAGCCCCAGCATTTT.

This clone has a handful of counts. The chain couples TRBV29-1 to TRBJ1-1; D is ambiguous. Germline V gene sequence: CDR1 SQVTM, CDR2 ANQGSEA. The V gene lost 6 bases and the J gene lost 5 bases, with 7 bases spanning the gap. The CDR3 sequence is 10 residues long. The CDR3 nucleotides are TGCAGCGTACACCTTACTGAAGCTTTCTTT. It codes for CSVHLTEAFF.

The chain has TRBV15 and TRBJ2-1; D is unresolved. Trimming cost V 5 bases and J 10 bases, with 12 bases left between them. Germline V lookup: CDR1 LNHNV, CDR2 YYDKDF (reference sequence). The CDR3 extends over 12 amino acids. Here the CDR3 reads CATSGSVKEQFF. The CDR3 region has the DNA TGTGCCACCAGCGGCAGTGTCAAGGAGCAGTTCTTC.

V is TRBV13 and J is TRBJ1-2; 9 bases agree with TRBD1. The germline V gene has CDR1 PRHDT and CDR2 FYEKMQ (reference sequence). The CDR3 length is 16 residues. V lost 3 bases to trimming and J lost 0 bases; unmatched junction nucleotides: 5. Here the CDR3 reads CASSLGTGTSNYGYTF. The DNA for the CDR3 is TGTGCCAGCAGCTTGGGGACAGGGACTTCTAACTATGGCTACACCTTC.

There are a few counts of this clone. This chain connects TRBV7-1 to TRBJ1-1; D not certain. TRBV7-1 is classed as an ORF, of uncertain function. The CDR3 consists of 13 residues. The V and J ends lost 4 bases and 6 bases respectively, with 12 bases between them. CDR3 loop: CASSLVTGSEAFF. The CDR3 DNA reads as TGTGCCAGCAGCTTAGTCACCGGGTCTGAAGCTTTCTTT.

The CDR3 sequence: CAWSGQANIQYF. DNA for the CDR3: TGTGCCTGGAGTGGACAGGCAAACATTCAGTACTTC. The chain combines TRBV30 with TRBJ2-4; possible D gene TRBD1, 6 bases. The V gene lost 1 base and the J gene lost 6 bases, with 7 bases spanning the gap. The CDR3 is 12 amino acids. Germline V gene sequence: CDR1 GTSNPN, CDR2 SVGIG (reference sequence).

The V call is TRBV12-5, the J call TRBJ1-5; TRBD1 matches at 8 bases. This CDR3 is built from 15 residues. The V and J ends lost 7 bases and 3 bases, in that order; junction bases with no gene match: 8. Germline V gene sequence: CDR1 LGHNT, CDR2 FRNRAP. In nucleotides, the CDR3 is TGTGCTAGTGCGCTACAGGGGGATCCCAATCAGCCCCAGCATTTT. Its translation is CASALQGDPNQPQHF.

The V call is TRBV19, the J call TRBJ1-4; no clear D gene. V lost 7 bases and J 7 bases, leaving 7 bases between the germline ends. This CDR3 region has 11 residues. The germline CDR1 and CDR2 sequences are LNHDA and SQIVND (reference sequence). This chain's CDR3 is CASMVGEKLFF. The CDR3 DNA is TGTGCCAGTATGGTTGGTGAAAAACTGTTTTTT.

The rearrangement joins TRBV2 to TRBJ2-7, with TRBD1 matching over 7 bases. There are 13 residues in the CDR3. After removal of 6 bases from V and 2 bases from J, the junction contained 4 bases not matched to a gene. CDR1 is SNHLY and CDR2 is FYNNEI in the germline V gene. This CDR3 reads CASRGQTTYEQYF. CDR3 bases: TGTGCCAGCAGGGGACAGACTACCTACGAGCAGTACTTC. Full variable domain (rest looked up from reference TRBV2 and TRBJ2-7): EPEVTQTPSHQVTQMGQEVILRCVPISNHLYFYWYRQILGQKVEFLVSFYNNEISEKSEIFDDQFSVERPDGSNFTLKIRSTKLEDSAMYFCASRGQTTYEQYFGPGTRLTVT.

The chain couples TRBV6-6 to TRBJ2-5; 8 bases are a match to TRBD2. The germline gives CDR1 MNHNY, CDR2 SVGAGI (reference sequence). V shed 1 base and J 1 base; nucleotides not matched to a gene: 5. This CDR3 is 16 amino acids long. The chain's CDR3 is CASSYYKRGPQETQYF. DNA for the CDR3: TGTGCCAGCAGTTACTACAAGCGGGGGCCCCAAGAGACCCAGTACTTC.

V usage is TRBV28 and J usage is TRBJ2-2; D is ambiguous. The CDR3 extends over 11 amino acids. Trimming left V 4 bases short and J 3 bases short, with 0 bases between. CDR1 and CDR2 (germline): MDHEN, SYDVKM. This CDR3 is CASSYTGELFF. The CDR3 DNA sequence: TGTGCCAGCAGTTACACCGGGGAGCTGTTTTTT.

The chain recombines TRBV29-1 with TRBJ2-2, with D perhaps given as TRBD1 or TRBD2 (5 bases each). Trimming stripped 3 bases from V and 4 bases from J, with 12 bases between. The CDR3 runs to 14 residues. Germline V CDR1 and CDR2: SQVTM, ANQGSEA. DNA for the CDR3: TGCAGCGTTGAGATCGGTGGGGGCACCGGGGAGCTGTTTTTT. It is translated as CSVEIGGGTGELFF.

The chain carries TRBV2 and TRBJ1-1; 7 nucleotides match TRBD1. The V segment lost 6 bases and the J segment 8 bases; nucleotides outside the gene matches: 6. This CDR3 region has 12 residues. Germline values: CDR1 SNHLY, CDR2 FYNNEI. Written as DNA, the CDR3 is TGTGCCAGCAGCGACAGGGCCTTGGAAGCTTTCTTT. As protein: CASSDRALEAFF.

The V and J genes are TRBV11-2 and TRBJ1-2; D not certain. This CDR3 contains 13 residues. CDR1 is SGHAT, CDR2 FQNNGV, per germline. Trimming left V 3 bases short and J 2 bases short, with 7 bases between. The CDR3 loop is CASSFGQNYGYTF. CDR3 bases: TGTGCCAGCAGCTTTGGCCAGAACTATGGCTACACCTTC.

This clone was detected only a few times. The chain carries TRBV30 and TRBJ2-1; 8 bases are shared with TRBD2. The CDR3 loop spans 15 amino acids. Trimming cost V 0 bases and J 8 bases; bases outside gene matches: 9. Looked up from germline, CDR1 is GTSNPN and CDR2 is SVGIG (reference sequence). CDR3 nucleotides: TGTGCCTGGAGTGTACCCAGCGGGGGAGGTGATGAGCAGTTCTTC. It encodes CAWSVPSGGGDEQFF.

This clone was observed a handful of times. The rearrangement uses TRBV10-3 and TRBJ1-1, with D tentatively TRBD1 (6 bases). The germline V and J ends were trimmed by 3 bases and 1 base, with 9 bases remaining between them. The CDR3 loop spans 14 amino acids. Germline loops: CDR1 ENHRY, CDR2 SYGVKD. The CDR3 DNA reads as TGTGCCATCAGTGATCACAGGGCGAACACTGAAGCTTTCTTT. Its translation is CAISDHRANTEAFF.

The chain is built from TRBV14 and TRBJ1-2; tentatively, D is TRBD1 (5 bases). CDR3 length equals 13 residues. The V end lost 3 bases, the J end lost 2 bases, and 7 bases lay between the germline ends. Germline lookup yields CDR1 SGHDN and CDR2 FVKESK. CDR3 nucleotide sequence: TGTGCCAGCAGCCATGGGGGAAACTATGGCTACACCTTC. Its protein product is CASSHGGNYGYTF. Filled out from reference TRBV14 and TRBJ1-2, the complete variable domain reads EAGVTQFPSHSVIEKGQTVTLRCDPISGHDNLYWYRRVMGKEIKFLLHFVKESKQDESGMPNNRFLAERTGGTYSTLKVQPAELEDSGVYFCASSHGGNYGYTFGSGTRLTVV.

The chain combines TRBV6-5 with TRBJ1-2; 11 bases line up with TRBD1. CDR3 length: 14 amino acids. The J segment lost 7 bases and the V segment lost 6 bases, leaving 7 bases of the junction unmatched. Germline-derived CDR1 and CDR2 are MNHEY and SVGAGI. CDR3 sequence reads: CASSPGQGGLGYTF. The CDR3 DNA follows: TGTGCCAGCAGCCCGGGACAGGGGGGCCTTGGCTACACCTTC.

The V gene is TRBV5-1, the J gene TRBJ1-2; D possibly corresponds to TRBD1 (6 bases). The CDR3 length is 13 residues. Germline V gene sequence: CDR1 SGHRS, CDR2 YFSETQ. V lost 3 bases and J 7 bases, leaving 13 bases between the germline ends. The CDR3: CASSWQGFIGYTF. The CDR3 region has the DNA TGCGCCAGCAGCTGGCAGGGGTTTATTGGCTACACCTTC.

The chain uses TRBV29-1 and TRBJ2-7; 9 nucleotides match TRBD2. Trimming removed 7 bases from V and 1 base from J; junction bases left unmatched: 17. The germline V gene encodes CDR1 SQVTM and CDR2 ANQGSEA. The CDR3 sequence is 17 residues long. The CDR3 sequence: CSGVGLATSQGSYEQYF. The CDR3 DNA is TGCAGCGGCGTCGGACTAGCGACTTCCCAAGGATCCTACGAGCAGTACTTC.

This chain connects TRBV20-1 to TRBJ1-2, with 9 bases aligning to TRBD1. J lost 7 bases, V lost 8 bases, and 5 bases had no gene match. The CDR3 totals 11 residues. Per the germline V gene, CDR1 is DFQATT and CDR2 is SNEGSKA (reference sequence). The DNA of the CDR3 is TGCAGTACCAGGACAGGGGCTGGCTACACCTTC. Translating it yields CSTRTGAGYTF.

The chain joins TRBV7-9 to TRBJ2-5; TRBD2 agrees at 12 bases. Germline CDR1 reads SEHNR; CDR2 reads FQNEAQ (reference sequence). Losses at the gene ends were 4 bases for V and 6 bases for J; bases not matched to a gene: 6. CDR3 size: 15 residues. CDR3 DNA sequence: TGTGCCAGCAGCTCCCTAGCGGGGGGGCCCCAGACCCAGTACTTC. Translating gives CASSSLAGGPQTQYF.

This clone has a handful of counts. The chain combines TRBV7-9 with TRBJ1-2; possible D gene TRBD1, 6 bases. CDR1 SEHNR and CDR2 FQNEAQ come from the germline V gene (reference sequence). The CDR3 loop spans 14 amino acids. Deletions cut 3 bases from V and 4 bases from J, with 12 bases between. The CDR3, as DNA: TGTGCCAGCAGCTTGAGCAGGGGACCCTATGGCTACACCTTC. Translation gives CASSLSRGPYGYTF.

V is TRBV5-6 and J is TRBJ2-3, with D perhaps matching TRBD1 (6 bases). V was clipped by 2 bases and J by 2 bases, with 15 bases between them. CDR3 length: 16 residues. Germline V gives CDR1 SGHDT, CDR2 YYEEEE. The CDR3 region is CASSFLTGSTTDTQYF. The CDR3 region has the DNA TGTGCCAGCAGCTTTCTGACAGGTAGTACCACAGATACGCAGTATTTT.

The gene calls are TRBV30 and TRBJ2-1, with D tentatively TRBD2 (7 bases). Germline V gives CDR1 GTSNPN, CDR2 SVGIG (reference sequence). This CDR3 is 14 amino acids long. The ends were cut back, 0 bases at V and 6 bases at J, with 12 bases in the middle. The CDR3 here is CAWSVGGAFNEQFF. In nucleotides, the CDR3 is TGTGCCTGGAGTGTAGGGGGGGCCTTCAATGAGCAGTTCTTC.